This TCR beta chain was identified during a study of T cells in localized non-small cell lung cancer (dated by TCRdb to 2019 to 2021). Concerning the study at large: T cell repertoires of approximately 250 early-stage NSCLC patients were analyzed, with tumors being compared against uninvolved tumor-adjacent lungs. The cohort was made up of hundreds of treatment-naive NSCLC patients whose localized lung tumors had been resected. NSCLC patients had a mean age of around 70 years, and more than 120 were male and more than 90 female. Broader findings and caveats from the paper: Since the design was exploratory, TCR variables were selected using unadjusted p-values with no false-discovery rate correction. Because multi-region tumor sequencing was not done, intratumor heterogeneity could not be ruled out. A median of roughly 58 of the top 100 tumor clones were detected in paired uninvolved adjacent lung, and around 30 of these tumor clones were also found among the top 100 clones of the paired uninvolved adjacent lung. Uninvolved tumor-adjacent lung showed the highest T cell clonality, higher than tumor, which suggests more focused antigenic responses in the uninvolved tumor-adjacent lung. Longer overall survival was associated with higher T cell density in blood, whereas shorter survival was associated with higher clonality in adjacent lung.

In the case of this clone: This clone's antigen is unknown. It has no much larger one-base neighbor in the sample; base qualities were not kept.

TCR beta CDR3 regions were sequenced from DNA using the immunoSEQ Assay. Turning to the authors' computational methods: To compute T cell density, TCR beta template counts were normalized to usable DNA, which was estimated by amplifying housekeeping genes. Richness was estimated using the preseqR package, with extrapolation to 400,000 templates for PBMC samples and to 120,000 templates for tissue samples. Clonality was taken to be one minus Pielou's evenness. Tissue-enriched TCRs were identified through differential abundance testing performed on productive amino-acid clonotypes, with a minimum total count of 5 and an alpha of 0.1. The Jaccard Index and the Morisita Overlap Index were used to quantify repertoire overlap between compartments. GLIPH grouped TCR beta CDR3s together with public tetramer-defined viral CDR3s, and a viral motif had to include at least three viral sequences and also show V-gene enrichment. Imported from immuneACCESS, the table was reduced by TCRdb to in-frame sequences with V and J called. These copies leave out some clones; in studies compared against another copy, an unresolved V gene accounts for under half, and the cause of the remainder is not known. The DNA gave D and trimming, while V, J and clone size come from that table. The sample includes tens of thousands of clones, with around 87% observed a single time. The ten top clones hold roughly 3.6% of the sample.

At diagnosis, peripheral blood, uninvolved tumor-adjacent lung and tumor were collected and stored as a combination of fresh-frozen and FFPE material. For TCR repertoire profiling, the blood samples were analyzed as peripheral blood mononuclear cells. From the cysteine through the phenylalanine, the CDR3 covers 13 amino acids. Only the CDR3 portion is preserved as DNA: 39 bases, with reading frame beginning at the first base. Trimming removed 3 bases from V and 5 bases from J, leaving 11 bases between the germline ends. CDR1 MDHEN and CDR2 SYDVKM are derived from the germline V gene. Rearrangement joined TRBV28 to TRBJ2-7; the D gene is not confidently resolved. This specimen consisted of peripheral blood, obtained before any cancer treatment. The TCR sequence derives from a man aged 18 to 49 with stage I lung adenocarcinoma. The DNA sequence reads TGTGCCAGCAGTTTGGTTGGGCGGAACGAGCAGTACTTC. Its translation reads: CASSLVGRNEQYF.